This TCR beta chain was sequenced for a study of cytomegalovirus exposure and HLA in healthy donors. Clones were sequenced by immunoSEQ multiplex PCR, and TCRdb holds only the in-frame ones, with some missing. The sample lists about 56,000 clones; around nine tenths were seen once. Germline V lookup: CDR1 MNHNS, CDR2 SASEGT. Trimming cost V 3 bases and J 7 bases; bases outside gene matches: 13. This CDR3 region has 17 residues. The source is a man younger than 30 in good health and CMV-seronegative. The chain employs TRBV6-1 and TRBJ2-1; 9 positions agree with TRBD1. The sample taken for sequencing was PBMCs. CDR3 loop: CASSDGRVDRGWNEQFF. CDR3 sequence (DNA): TGTGCCAGCAGTGATGGTCGTGTGGACAGGGGTTGGAATGAGCAGTTCTTC.